Included here is one T cell receptor (beta chain) sequence, with context. Its target is unknown. The record originates from a study of cytomegalovirus exposure and HLA in healthy donors. Findings and limits, study-wide: Only CMV serostatus was available as immune exposure information. The HLA-A and HLA-B alleles of most subjects were reportedly predicted accurately from TCR beta sequences.

CDR3 size: 16 residues. Germline CDR1 reads MNHEY; CDR2 reads SVGAGI. The V end lost 1 base, the J end lost 0 bases, and 12 bases lay between the germline ends. The study ran its PCR with 60 Vbeta and 13 Jbeta primers. The repertoire was sequenced with immunoSEQ multiplex PCR; TCRdb's copy has only in-frame clones and lacks some. This sample yields about 91,000 clones, of which less than 70% are seen a single time; roughly 1.2% belongs to the top ten. Sequencing was performed on PBMCs. This clonotype originated in a female donor in good health and CMV-seronegative. The chain recombines TRBV6-5 with TRBJ1-1; D unresolved. CDR3 DNA sequence: TGTGCCAGCAGTTACTTGCCCGGTAGAATGAACACTGAAGCTTTCTTT. Amino acids: CASSYLPGRMNTEAFF.